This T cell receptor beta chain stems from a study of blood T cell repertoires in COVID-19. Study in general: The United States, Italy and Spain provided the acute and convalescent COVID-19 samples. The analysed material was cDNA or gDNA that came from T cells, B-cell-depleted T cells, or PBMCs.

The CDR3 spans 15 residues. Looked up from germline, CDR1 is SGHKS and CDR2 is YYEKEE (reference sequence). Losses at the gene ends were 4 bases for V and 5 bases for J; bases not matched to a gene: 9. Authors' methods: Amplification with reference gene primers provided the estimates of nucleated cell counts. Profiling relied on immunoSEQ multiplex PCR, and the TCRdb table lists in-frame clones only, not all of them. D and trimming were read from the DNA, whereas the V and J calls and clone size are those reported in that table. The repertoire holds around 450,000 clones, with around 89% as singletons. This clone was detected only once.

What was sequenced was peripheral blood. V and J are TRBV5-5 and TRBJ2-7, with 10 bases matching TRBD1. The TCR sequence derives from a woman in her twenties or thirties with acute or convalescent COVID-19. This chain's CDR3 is CASSGPGQGTDEQYF. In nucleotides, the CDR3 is TGTGCCAGCAGCGGCCCGGGACAGGGGACGGACGAGCAGTACTTC.